The next 16 T cell receptor beta chains were all read from a single sample in a study of response to subunit inactivated influenza vaccine (dated by TCRdb to the late 2010s). Library construction relied on RT-PCR. The reads were generated on an Illumina HiSeq 2500. The raw public data were reprocessed by TCRdb itself: fastp quality trimming at Q25, MiXCR clonotype calling, in-frame beta chains only. All rows with the same CDR3 protein become a single entry with the most common DNA and genes. The sample table lists roughly 540,000 distinct CDR3 sequences, around a quarter of them with a count of one. Around 2.8% of the sample belongs to the ten largest clones. These sequences were also reported in another study, on T cells expressing NK-cell markers. The second study's paper adds: The TCR beta cDNA libraries were made using 5'RACE template switching, a step that added both a universal primer site and unique molecular identifiers.

The sample was CD4+ T cells sorted from PBMCs, taken about 12 days after vaccination. These receptor sequences come from a man aged 50 to 60 who received an inactivated influenza vaccine. Donor details come from another sample of the same person, matched by shared clones.

A few counts support this clonotype. This chain uses TRBV5-1 with TRBJ2-1, with a possible D match to TRBD2 (5 bases). The CDR3 has 15 amino acids. Germline loops: CDR1 SGHRS, CDR2 YFSETQ. V was trimmed by 0 bases and J by 9 bases, leaving 16 bases between them. Written as DNA, the CDR3 is TGCGCCAGCAGCTTGGCGGGTAGCGACTTGAGTGAGCAGTTCTTC. The encoded protein is CASSLAGSDLSEQFF.

This clonotype occurred once. V usage is TRBV20-1 and J usage is TRBJ2-7; 7 bases align to TRBD1. This CDR3 is built from 13 residues. Germline CDR1 is DFQATT and CDR2 is SNEGSKA (reference sequence). The junction had 4 bases not matched to a gene; V was cut back by 5 bases and J by 0 bases. The CDR3 here is CSAPDRVSYEQYF. In DNA, the CDR3 is TGCAGTGCTCCCGACAGGGTCTCCTACGAGCAGTACTTC.

The table lists this clonotype with a few counts. The chain links TRBV20-1 to TRBJ2-7, with TRBD2 as a possible D gene (6 bases). The ends were cut back, 0 bases at V and 2 bases at J, with 11 bases in the middle. Germline values: CDR1 DFQATT, CDR2 SNEGSKA (reference sequence). CDR3 length: 14 residues. CDR3 loop: CSARDPRLAYEQYF. The DNA for the CDR3 is TGCAGTGCTAGAGATCCGAGACTAGCCTACGAGCAGTACTTC.

This clonotype was observed a few times. In DNA, the CDR3 is TGTGCCAGCAGCCAGGGGACAGCTCAAGAGACCCAGTACTTC. This gives the protein CASSQGTAQETQYF. V gene TRBV7-2 combines with J gene TRBJ2-5; 7 bases agree with TRBD1. V dropped 5 bases and J dropped 2; count of bases not matched to a gene: 5. Germline CDR1 reads SGHTA; CDR2 reads FQGNSA. This CDR3 spans 14 amino acids. The entire variable domain, with the rest obtained from reference TRBV7-2 and TRBJ2-5, is as follows: GAGVSQSPSNKVTEKGKDVELRCDPISGHTALYWYRQSLGQGLEFLIYFQGNSAPDKSGLPSDRFSAERTGGSVSTLTIQRTQQEDSAVYLCASSQGTAQETQYFGPGTRLLVL.

V and J are TRBV27 and TRBJ2-7, with D hard to call. The CDR3 sequence is 16 residues long. V dropped 2 bases and J dropped 2 bases, with 16 bases sitting between them. Germline lookup yields CDR1 MNHEY and CDR2 SMNVEV (reference sequence). The CDR3 nucleotides read TGTGCCAGCAGTTTAATGAGTGTGACCGCAGCCTACGAGCAGTACTTC. Translated, it gives CASSLMSVTAAYEQYF.

The J gene is TRBJ1-3, the V gene TRBV7-2; D unresolved. The CDR3 sequence is 16 residues long. V was cut by 3 bases and J by 0 bases, with 12 bases left in between. Germline CDR1 and CDR2: SGHTA and FQGNSA. Here the CDR3 reads CASSLVGKSSGNTIYF. As DNA, the CDR3 is TGTGCCAGCAGCTTGGTAGGGAAGAGCTCTGGAAACACCATATATTTT.

The rearrangement uses TRBV15 and TRBJ2-7; D gene unclear. Trimming removed 2 bases at V and 2 bases at J, with 16 bases between. There are 16 residues in the CDR3. Germline V gives CDR1 LNHNV, CDR2 YYDKDF (reference sequence). The CDR3 coding sequence is TGTGCCACCAGCAGATCTGCTCGGCGGAACGCCTACGAGCAGTACTTC. This gives the protein CATSRSARRNAYEQYF. Complete variable domain (other parts from reference TRBV15 and TRBJ2-7): DAMVIQNPRYQVTQFGKPVTLSCSQTLNHNVMYWYQQKSSQAPKLLFHYYDKDFNNEADTPDNFQSRRPNTSFCFLDIRSPGLGDTAMYLCATSRSARRNAYEQYFGPGTRLTVT.

The chain carries TRBV20-1 and TRBJ2-1; 7 nucleotides agree with TRBD2. This CDR3 is built from 14 residues. Trimming removed 6 bases from V and 5 bases from J; junction bases left unmatched: 10. Germline V gives CDR1 DFQATT, CDR2 SNEGSKA (reference sequence). The CDR3 protein is CSASGAPLNNEQFF. The CDR3 DNA is TGCAGTGCCAGCGGGGCGCCCCTTAACAATGAGCAGTTCTTC.

V usage is TRBV5-1 and J usage is TRBJ2-1; 11 bases align to TRBD1. The V gene's germline CDR1 is SGHRS and CDR2 YFSETQ. This CDR3 region has 14 residues. V was pared by 4 bases and J by 8 bases, with 5 bases of the junction left unmatched. The CDR3 nucleotides are TGCGCCAGCAGCCTGGGACAGGGGGGCTATGAGCAGTTCTTC. Translating it yields CASSLGQGGYEQFF.

The V gene is TRBV30, the J gene TRBJ2-1, with D perhaps being TRBD1 or TRBD2 (7 bases each). In germline, CDR1 is GTSNPN, CDR2 SVGIG (reference sequence). CDR3 length equals 16 residues. Trimming shortened V by 0 bases and J by 9 bases, and 21 bases separated the two germline ends. CDR3 in DNA: TGTGCCTGGAGTGTTGAATTACGGGGAGGGGGCGGTGAGCAGTTCTTC. It codes for CAWSVELRGGGGEQFF.

This chain connects TRBV15 to TRBJ2-3; D could derive from TRBD1 or TRBD2 (6 bases each). CDR1 is LNHNV and CDR2 is YYDKDF in the germline V gene (reference sequence). The CDR3 extends over 15 amino acids. Trimming stripped 7 bases from V and 6 bases from J, with 20 bases between. In DNA, the CDR3 is TGTGCCACCAACCCAAGGACAGCGGCGGGGGATACGCAGTATTTT. Translating gives CATNPRTAAGDTQYF.

This clonotype was counted only a few times. This chain links TRBV9 with TRBJ2-2; TRBD1 agrees at 7 bases. Germline values: CDR1 SGDLS, CDR2 YYNGEE. This CDR3 is built from 15 residues. V shed 0 bases and J 7 bases; nucleotides not matched to a gene: 6. CDR3 bases: TGTGCCAGCAGCGTAGAACAGGGGAGAATCGGGGAGCTGTTTTTT. It specifies CASSVEQGRIGELFF. Combining the CDR3 with reference TRBV9 and TRBJ2-2 gives the whole variable domain DSGVTQTPKHLITATGQRVTLRCSPRSGDLSVYWYQQSLDQGLQFLIQYYNGEERAKGNILERFSAQQFPDLHSELNLSSLELGDSALYFCASSVEQGRIGELFFGEGSRLTVL.

This clonotype was found a few times. The chain links TRBV5-1 to TRBJ2-1; 7 bases match TRBD2. Germline V lookup: CDR1 SGHRS, CDR2 YFSETQ. CDR3 size: 15 residues. The J segment lost 0 bases and the V segment lost 6 bases, leaving 6 bases of the junction unmatched. The CDR3 is CASNTQRGSYNEQFF. Here the CDR3 DNA reads TGCGCCAGCAATACTCAGCGGGGCTCCTACAATGAGCAGTTCTTC.

This clonotype was seen only a few times. This sequence joins TRBV4-1 and TRBJ2-7; TRBD1 aligns across 12 bases. Germline V gives CDR1 MGHRA, CDR2 YSYEKL. CDR3 size: 15 residues. Trimming at V came to 3 bases and at J to 6 bases, leaving 6 bases not matched to a gene. The CDR3 loop reads CASSHTGQGASEQYF. CDR3 DNA: TGCGCCAGCAGCCACACGGGACAGGGGGCTTCCGAGCAGTACTTC.

This clonotype was counted between two and nine times. The V call is TRBV10-2, the J call TRBJ2-3, with TRBD2 identical over 7 bases. This CDR3 comprises 15 residues. The V and J ends lost 8 bases and 6 bases, in that order; junction bases with no gene match: 14. CDR1 is WSHSY and CDR2 is SAAADI in the germline V gene. As DNA, the CDR3 is TGCGCCAGCGCGCCCGGGACTACCCTAGGGGATACGCAGTATTTT. This sequence encodes CASAPGTTLGDTQYF.

This clonotype was recorded many times. The CDR3 sequence is CASSLIASGTFDEQFF. CDR3 nucleotides: TGTGCCAGCAGCTTAATCGCTAGCGGGACCTTTGATGAGCAGTTCTTC. This sequence joins TRBV7-6 and TRBJ2-1, with 9 bases fitting TRBD2. V shed 2 bases, J shed 8 bases, and the junction held 10 bases outside the gene matches. This CDR3 has 16 amino acids. Germline CDR1 and CDR2: SGHVS and FNYEAQ.